This TCR beta chain was profiled in a study of T-cell reconstitution after alpha-beta-depleted transplantation in children. Study results and caveats: Alpha-beta T cells present about two months after transplant were reported to originate from several hundred expanded graft clones.

Unique molecular identifiers featured in how the TCRbeta library was prepared. One entry per CDR3 protein results from TCRdb running MiXCR on the PCR reads. Of 800,000 to 1,000,000 distinct CDR3 sequences in the sample, under 30% were seen once. Points on this clonotype: The antigen is unknown.

The source material was PBMCs, mostly from graft donor cells, sampled 360 days after TCRalphabeta/CD19-depleted stem cell transplant. The receptor was derived from a boy under two years old who had a stem cell transplant for SCID, so the T cells may come from the graft donor.

The CDR3 spells CASSPRQGLSSGNTIYF. In DNA, the CDR3 is TGTGCCAGCAGCCCTAGACAGGGGCTAAGCTCTGGAAACACCATATATTTT. V is TRBV7-6 and J is TRBJ1-3; 8 positions match TRBD1. There are 17 residues in the CDR3. V dropped 5 bases and J dropped 0; count of bases not matched to a gene: 9. The germline V gene has CDR1 SGHVS and CDR2 FNYEAQ.